This T cell receptor beta chain was sequenced during a study of shared clonotypes between healthy human individuals (TCRdb year 2020). General notes on the study: Two women and a few men aged 18 to 49 years were included in the cohort. For each donor, three plates each were used for CD4 naive and CD4 memory, two plates were used for CD8 naive, and one plate was used for CD8 memory. The study deeply sequenced blood TCR repertoires of about 5 healthy adults to estimate repertoire size and the extent of clonotype sharing between individuals. Different laboratories and diverse techniques were used to prepare libraries and sequence TCR repertoires, to increase sequencing depth and limit assay-specific biases. Between about 0.85 and 8.9 billion PBMCs per donor were obtained by leukapheresis. Study-wide conclusions, independent of this receptor: Because the study included a small number of donors, the genetic and exposure-history diversity represented was limited. Based on pairwise subsampling, the degree of clonotype sharing among donors was expected to be affected by sequencing depth. Sampling was restricted to blood, and TCR repertoires in tissue are likely to differ from TCR repertoires in blood. Sharing across a few donors was observed for approximately 5% of naive CD4, 3.5% of naive CD8, 2% to 2.5% of memory CD4, and roughly 0.4% of memory CD8 clonotypes. Compared with non-shared clonotypes, the clonotypes found in all four sorted-subset donors had higher generation probabilities. Incomplete sequencing was indicated by rarefaction of sorted-subset datasets, despite the large sequencing depth. Estimated clonotype richness was generally larger for naive than for memory subsets.

Of note for this clone: Which antigen it targets is not known. No base quality values were provided; no much bigger clone lies one nucleotide off.

Using the deep immunoSEQ assay, multiplex PCR amplified TCR CDR3 regions from genomic DNA. Extracted genomic DNA from each cell subset was distributed evenly across all wells of several immunoSEQ 96-well plates, and each plate was treated as a replicate. For sorted subsets, each replicate PCR was loaded with around 220 ng genomic DNA, equivalent to 25,000 to 30,000 T cell genomes. The purified libraries were quantified using a Qubit 3.0 fluorometer, sized with a Bioanalyzer 2100, and then quantified again using the KAPA Library Quantification kit. Every immunoSEQ 96-well plate was sequenced on a dedicated single-read 150-cycle Illumina NextSeq 550 flow cell. The authors' pipeline ran thus. Because the immunoSEQ output held only junctional sequences and lacked quality scores, the filtering could not match the filtering applied to full-length reads. Sequences were annotated with PyIR, a Python wrapper for IgBLAST v1.9, using IMGT germline references to assign V/J genes and CDR3. Reads were removed for weak V/J assignments (E-value above 1e-6), missing CDR3, stop codons, out-of-frame junctions, or ambiguous translated residues. A V3J clonotype was defined by an identical inferred V gene, J gene, and CDR3 amino acid sequence. Percentage overlap between repertoires was calculated by dividing the number of shared unique clonotypes by the size of the smaller repertoire. Repertoire richness was assessed with RTK rarefaction, the Chao1 estimator, and Recon v2.1 estimates of unobserved clonotypes. OLGA was used to compute generation probabilities for all TCRbeta clonotypes that the gDNA method yielded from a few donors. TCRdb provides this immuneACCESS table in a form limited to in-frame rearrangements. Some clones are lacking; in checked studies, under half of them reflect an unresolved V gene, and why the rest are absent is not known. That table furnishes V, J and clone size, whereas the DNA furnished D and trimming. For this sample there are approximately 340,000 clones; roughly 80% appear just once. The top ten clonotypes cover 10% of the sample.

Healthy HIV-negative adults with no recently reported acute infections or vaccinations were included as donors. Only Caucasian adults living in Nashville, Tennessee, USA were represented among the donors. Magnetic negative selection was used to enrich CD4+ T cells, after which naive cells were positively selected on CD45RA and the negative fraction became the memory subset. Blood was obtained by leukapheresis, after which PBMCs were separated by Ficoll-Histopaque density gradient centrifugation and cryopreserved in liquid nitrogen vapor phase. Analytical flow cytometry was used to check the purity and quantity of every magnetically sorted T cell population. Each sorted fraction had its genomic DNA isolated and then quantified by UV absorbance on a Nanodrop 2000c. The germline V and J ends show losses of 5 bases and 2 bases respectively, and no gene match explains 10 bases of the junction. The CDR1 and CDR2 encoded by the germline V gene are SGHVS and FQNEAQ. Including cysteine and phenylalanine, the CDR3 has 17 amino acids. The kept DNA is CDR3 alone, 51 bases in frame from the first base.

The sequence was obtained from a man younger than 45 in good health. The sequence links TRBV7-8 to TRBJ1-5; TRBD1 matches 9 bases in the middle. Material: memory CD4+ T cells sorted from blood. The cell subset or site label on this specimen signifies: CD45RA-negative fraction. DNA sequence: TGTGCCAGCAGCCCCCCCGGGACAGGGTTCGGCAATCAGCCCCAGCATTTT. It is translated as CASSPPGTGFGNQPQHF.